This passage covers 17 T cell receptor beta chains from one sample sequenced in a study of glioma-infiltrating T cells. The iRepertoire nested amplicon-rescue multiplex PCR amplified TCR alpha and beta CDR3s from RNA. TCRdb itself ran the multiplex PCR reads through MiXCR, one entry per CDR3 protein. There are about 22,000 distinct CDR3 sequences in the sample; 20% to 25% occur only once, and about an eighth lies in the top ten. The sequencing sample was made of glioma tissue, nonneoplastic brain tissue, or PBMCs (not recorded which). The receptors come from a human donor with low-grade glioma or glioblastoma, undergoing nonglioma brain surgery, or in good health (not recorded which).

There are many counts of this clonotype. The DNA of the CDR3 is TGCGCCAGCAGCCAAGTAGGACAGGGGAAGAACGAGCAGTACTTC. As protein: CASSQVGQGKNEQYF. The chain links TRBV4-1 to TRBJ2-7, with 9 bases aligning to TRBD1. The J segment lost 5 bases and the V segment lost 1 base, leaving 6 bases of the junction unmatched. Per the germline V gene, CDR1 is MGHRA and CDR2 is YSYEKL. The CDR3 spans 15 residues.

Note on this clonotype: Just one base apart from a much larger clone, this may be a read error. V gene TRBV24-1 combines with J gene TRBJ1-2; TRBD1 matches at 8 bases. This CDR3 contains 14 residues. Germline values: CDR1 KGHDR, CDR2 SFDVKD. Losses at the gene ends were 3 bases for V and 6 bases for J; bases not matched to a gene: 5. CDR3 protein: CATSDEWTGNGYTF. In DNA form, the CDR3 reads TGTGCCACCAGTGATGAATGGACAGGGAATGGCTACACCTTC.

With regard to this clonotype: Possible read error: a much larger clone is one base away. The CDR3 nucleotides read TGTGCCAGCAGCTTAGGGCAGGGCGGCACCTGGGAGCTGTTTTTT. It specifies CASSLGQGGTWELFF. The chain links TRBV7-2 to TRBJ2-2, with D tentatively TRBD1 (5 bases). Germline CDR1 is SGHTA and CDR2 is FQGNSA. There are 15 residues in the CDR3.

About this clonotype itself: The DNA is left out, because the CDR3 cannot be placed on it with certainty; the CDR3 is given as TCRdb lists it. This chain joins TRBV3-1 and TRBJ2-1; whether TRBD1, the table's D call, matches the DNA was not checked. Germline V gene data show CDR1 as LGHDT and CDR2 as YNNKEL (reference sequence). The CDR3 length is 16 residues, termini included. This CDR3 is CASSQDWGLGNNERFF.

V usage is TRBV7-8 and J usage is TRBJ1-5; D may be TRBD1 (6 bases). Trimming removed 5 bases from V and 1 base from J, with 15 bases in between. This CDR3 comprises 16 residues. Germline CDR1 SGHVS, CDR2 FQNEAQ. DNA for the CDR3: TGTGCCAGCAGCCCGGGTGGGGGCCACAGCAATCAGCCCCAGCATTTT. Translating it yields CASSPGGGHSNQPQHF. The full variable domain, completed using reference TRBV7-8 and TRBJ1-5, is GAGVSQSPRYKVAKRGQDVALRCDPISGHVSLFWYQQALGQGPEFLTYFQNEAQLDKSGLPSDRFFAERPEGSVSTLKIQRTQQEDSAVYLCASSPGGGHSNQPQHFGDGTRLSIL.

This clonotype has a count of ten or more. The gene calls are TRBV4-2 and TRBJ1-1, with 8 bases matching TRBD1. V shed 4 bases and J 0 bases; nucleotides not matched to a gene: 10. The germline V gene encodes CDR1 LGHNA and CDR2 YNFKEQ. The CDR3 runs 17 residues. The CDR3 DNA reads as TGTGCCAGCAGCCGCCTGCTGAGGACAGGGATGAACACTGAAGCTTTCTTT. This codes for CASSRLLRTGMNTEAFF.

V usage is TRBV5-1 and J usage is TRBJ1-4, with D possibly matching TRBD1 (5 bases). The CDR3 extends over 13 amino acids. Trimming left V 2 bases short and J 8 bases short, with 10 bases between. Germline V gene lookup returns CDR1 SGHRS and CDR2 YFSETQ. The CDR3 is CASSFGGGEKLFF. CDR3 nucleotide sequence: TGCGCCAGCAGCTTTGGGGGTGGCGAAAAACTGTTTTTT. Based on the CDR3 plus reference TRBV5-1 and TRBJ1-4, the full variable domain is KAGVTQTPRYLIKTRGQQVTLSCSPISGHRSVSWYQQTPGQGLQFLFEYFSETQRNKGNFPGRFSGRQFSNSRSEMNVSTLELGDSALYLCASSFGGGEKLFFGSGTQLSVL.

This clonotype is classed as medium-sized. V gene TRBV3-1 combines with J gene TRBJ2-5; 11 nucleotides align to TRBD2. CDR1 LGHDT and CDR2 YNNKEL come from the germline V gene (reference sequence). The trim removed 0 bases at V and 7 bases at J, leaving 10 bases unmatched. This CDR3 region has 17 residues. The CDR3 region has the DNA TGTGCCAGCAGCCAAGAGTACGGGACTAGCGGCCTTGGGACCCAGTACTTC. Amino acids: CASSQEYGTSGLGTQYF.

Turning to this clonotype: At one end, the junction sequence differs from germline, possibly due to a read error. V gene TRBV4-2 combines with J gene TRBJ1-5; D not resolved. CDR3 length equals 14 residues. Germline V lookup: CDR1 LGHNA, CDR2 YNFKEQ. The CDR3 sequence is CASSQDFSNQPHHF. The CDR3, as DNA: TGTGCCAGCAGCCAAGATTTCAGCAATCAGCCCCATCATTTT.

This clonotype appeared many times. This chain links TRBV28 with TRBJ1-2; D unclear. Germline CDR1 is MDHEN and CDR2 is SYDVKM. This CDR3 is 13 amino acids long. The V and J ends lost 5 bases and 4 bases respectively, with 11 bases between them. The CDR3 loop reads CASSPGLSYGYTF. In nucleotides, the CDR3 is TGTGCCAGCAGTCCCGGACTCAGCTATGGCTACACCTTC.

This clonotype was seen ten or more times. The chain has TRBV13 and TRBJ1-1; a weak D match, TRBD1 (6 bases). From germline, CDR1 is PRHDT and CDR2 FYEKMQ (reference sequence). The CDR3 is 14 amino acids. The germline V and J ends were trimmed by 4 bases and 5 bases, with 14 bases remaining between them. CDR3 sequence reads: CASSYRDIETEAFF. The CDR3 DNA sequence: TGTGCCAGCAGCTACAGGGACATAGAGACTGAAGCTTTCTTT.

The chain joins TRBV6-2 or TRBV6-3 to TRBJ2-7, with TRBD1 matching over 9 bases. This CDR3 has 13 amino acids. J lost 7 bases, V lost 6 bases, and 7 bases had no gene match. CDR1 MNHEY and CDR2 SVGEGT come from the germline V gene. In DNA form, the CDR3 reads TGTGCCAGCAGCCCCACAGGGGGCTGGGAGCAGTACTTC. This gives the protein CASSPTGGWEQYF.

This clonotype was seen at least ten times. The chain employs TRBV7-2 and TRBJ2-5, with a tentative D call TRBD2 (6 bases). V lost 2 bases, J lost 4 bases, and 17 bases lay in between. CDR3 size: 16 residues. Germline assignment: CDR1 SGHTA and CDR2 FQGNSA. For the CDR3, the DNA is TGTGCCAGCAGCTTACAGGGTAGATTGGGGGGAGAGACCCAGTACTTC. It is translated as CASSLQGRLGGETQYF.

This clonotype was counted many times. V is TRBV20-1 and J is TRBJ1-1; 8 bases align to TRBD1. J lost 4 bases, V lost 2 bases, and 9 bases had no gene match. The CDR3 consists of 15 residues. CDR1 is DFQATT and CDR2 is SNEGSKA in the germline V gene (reference sequence). CDR3 sequence reads: CSARSLGQGRTEAFF. DNA of the CDR3: TGCAGTGCTAGATCCCTAGGACAGGGACGCACTGAAGCTTTCTTT.

Turning to this clonotype: One base away lies a much larger clone, so this may be a sequencing read error. The chain recombines TRBV7-2 with TRBJ2-7; 12 nucleotides align to TRBD2. The CDR3 length is 15 residues. The germline V gene encodes CDR1 SGHTA and CDR2 FQGNSA. The CDR3 DNA is TGTGCCAGCAGCTTAACTAGCGGGGGGTTCTACGAGAAGTACTTC. Its translation is CASSLTSGGFYEKYF.

In this sample, this clonotype turned up a few times. The gene calls are TRBV7-2 and TRBJ2-5, with unresolved D. V was clipped by 1 base and J by 4 bases, with 7 bases between them. CDR3 length equals 13 residues. Germline-derived CDR1 and CDR2 are SGHTA and FQGNSA. CDR3 loop: CASSLVGPETQYF. The CDR3 coding sequence is TGTGCCAGCAGCTTAGTTGGTCCAGAGACCCAGTACTTC.

This clonotype appeared many times. V gene TRBV6-2 or TRBV6-3 combines with J gene TRBJ2-1; D is unresolved. Trimming removed 4 bases from V and 1 base from J, with 14 bases in between. This CDR3 comprises 16 residues. Germline-derived CDR1 and CDR2 are MNHEY and SVGEGT. This CDR3 reads CASSLRSPLSYNEQFF. The CDR3 DNA sequence: TGTGCCAGCAGTTTAAGGTCCCCCTTATCCTACAATGAGCAGTTCTTC.